Presented here are 22 T cell receptor beta chains from one specimen sequenced in a study of blood T cell repertoires in COVID-19. The table came from immunoSEQ multiplex PCR; TCRdb's copy has only in-frame clones and leaves some out. The sample shows 200,000 to 300,000 clones, approximately 86% of them seen only once. Sequencing was performed on peripheral blood. The source of these receptors is a man aged 30 to 45 with active or convalescent COVID-19.

This clone came up a few times. J is TRBJ1-3 and V is TRBV9, with 7 bases that match TRBD1. Germline CDR1 reads SGDLS; CDR2 reads YYNGEE. Germline trimming cut 0 bases from V and 2 bases from J; bases unmatched to any gene: 5. There are 16 residues in the CDR3. CDR3 residues: CASSVELGGAGNTIYF. The CDR3 DNA sequence: TGTGCCAGCAGCGTAGAATTAGGGGGCGCTGGAAACACCATATATTTT.

The chain uses TRBV6-6 and TRBJ2-3; TRBD1 matches 11 bases. V was pared by 7 bases and J by 3 bases, with 9 bases of the junction left unmatched. This CDR3 contains 16 residues. The germline gives CDR1 MNHNY, CDR2 SVGAGI (reference sequence). The DNA of the CDR3 is TGTGCCAGCATCTACGACGGGACAGGGGGGACAGATACGCAGTATTTT. Amino acid sequence: CASIYDGTGGTDTQYF.

The chain links TRBV6-5 to TRBJ2-5; 8 nucleotides line up with TRBD1. The CDR3 length is 14 residues. The V gene end was trimmed by 5 bases and the J gene end by 2 bases; junction bases not matched to a gene: 4. Germline-derived CDR1 and CDR2 are MNHEY and SVGAGI. DNA of the CDR3: TGTGCCAGCAGTACCGACAGGGGACAAGAGACCCAGTACTTC. Translation: CASSTDRGQETQYF.

The chain uses TRBV12-3 or TRBV12-4 and TRBJ1-6; tentatively, D is TRBD1 (6 bases). CDR3 size: 13 residues. V lost 5 bases and J 8 bases, leaving 10 bases between the germline ends. The CDR3 here is CASSHNRDSPLHF. CDR3 DNA: TGTGCCAGCAGTCATAACAGGGATTCACCCCTCCACTTT.

Note on this clone: Other DNA sequences in the same sample also yield this CDR3. V and J are TRBV27 and TRBJ1-5; no definite D call. The germline CDR1 and CDR2 sequences are MNHEY and SMNVEV (reference sequence). CDR3 size: 14 residues. Between the trimmed V and J ends, which lost 2 bases and 7 bases, there was a span of 12 bases. As DNA, the CDR3 is TGTGCCAGCAGTTTAGCCGGGGTGGGGCAGCCCCAGCATTTT. Translated, it gives CASSLAGVGQPQHF.

The chain is built from TRBV19 and TRBJ2-3, with D perhaps matching TRBD2 (5 bases). The CDR3 extends over 14 amino acids. Germline lookup yields CDR1 LNHDA and CDR2 SQIVND (reference sequence). Trimming cost V 5 bases and J 4 bases, with 13 bases left between them. CDR3 bases: TGTGCCAGTAGTTCCCGGGGTACACCAGATACGCAGTATTTT. Protein: CASSSRGTPDTQYF.

The V and J genes are TRBV7-8 and TRBJ2-1; the D gene is possibly TRBD2 (6 bases). The CDR3 is 14 residues long. CDR1 and CDR2 from the germline V gene are SGHVS and FQNEAQ. V gave up 5 bases and J gave up 0 bases, with 8 bases separating them. DNA for the CDR3: TGTGCCAGCAGCCTCGGGAGCTCCTACAATGAGCAGTTCTTC. Residues: CASSLGSSYNEQFF.

The chain has TRBV6-5 and TRBJ1-5; possible D gene TRBD1, 5 bases. This CDR3 comprises 14 residues. Looked up from germline, CDR1 is MNHEY and CDR2 is SVGAGI. The V end was cut by 5 bases, the J end by 2 bases, with 10 bases between. The CDR3 nucleotides read TGTGCCAGCAGTCAGGGAACCCGCAATCAGCCCCAGCATTTT. Residues: CASSQGTRNQPQHF.

This sequence joins TRBV11-2 and TRBJ2-3, with 9 bases identical to TRBD1. This CDR3 comprises 14 residues. Unmatched junction bases numbered 5, after V lost 6 bases and J lost 4 bases. CDR1 and CDR2 from the germline V gene are SGHAT and FQNNGV. The CDR3 bases are TGTGCCAGCAGTACAGGGGGCTTATCAGATACGCAGTATTTT. Its translation is CASSTGGLSDTQYF.

This CDR3 is CASSPPWTGRLGNTEAFF. The CDR3, as DNA: TGTGCCAGCAGTCCGCCCTGGACAGGGCGGTTGGGTAACACTGAAGCTTTCTTT. The rearrangement joins TRBV27 to TRBJ1-1; TRBD1 aligns across 8 bases. Germline lookup yields CDR1 MNHEY and CDR2 SMNVEV (reference sequence). The CDR3 consists of 18 residues. The trim removed 5 bases at V and 2 bases at J, leaving 16 bases unmatched.

Comment on this clone: The same CDR3 is also encoded by other DNA sequences in this sample. The V gene is TRBV7-8, the J gene TRBJ2-3; TRBD2 agrees at 8 bases. Germline assignment: CDR1 SGHVS and CDR2 FQNEAQ. CDR3 length: 16 residues. J lost 0 bases, V lost 1 base, and 3 bases had no gene match. DNA for the CDR3: TGTGCCAGCAGCTTAGTGACGGGGGGGAGCACAGATACGCAGTATTTT. Amino acids: CASSLVTGGSTDTQYF.

The rearrangement joins TRBV4-3 to TRBJ2-2, with 12 nucleotides matching TRBD2. V was pared by 2 bases and J by 6 bases, with 4 bases of the junction left unmatched. CDR3 length: 16 amino acids. Germline CDR1 LGHNA, CDR2 YSLEER. The CDR3 sequence is CASSQLASGGAGELFF. The CDR3 DNA reads as TGCGCCAGCAGCCAATTGGCTAGCGGGGGGGCCGGGGAGCTGTTTTTT.

The chain combines TRBV7-7 with TRBJ2-2; 9 bases match TRBD1. Germline V gene lookup returns CDR1 SSHAT and CDR2 FNYEAQ (reference sequence). This CDR3 is 16 amino acids long. V shed 5 bases and J 5 bases; nucleotides not matched to a gene: 9. The CDR3 here is CASSVTGGAGTGELFF. For the CDR3, the DNA is TGTGCCAGCAGCGTCACAGGGGGCGCAGGAACCGGGGAGCTGTTTTTT. The whole variable domain, filled in from reference TRBV7-7 and TRBJ2-2, reads GAGVSQSPRYKVTKRGQDVTLRCDPISSHATLYWYQQALGQGPEFLTYFNYEAQPDKSGLPSDRFSAERPEGSISTLTIQRTEQRDSAMYRCASSVTGGAGTGELFFGEGSRLTVL.

V gene TRBV7-8 combines with J gene TRBJ2-1, with D perhaps TRBD1 (6 bases). The CDR3 contains 15 residues. Trimming stripped 6 bases from V and 6 bases from J, with 18 bases between. Germline assignment: CDR1 SGHVS and CDR2 FQNEAQ. In nucleotides, the CDR3 is TGTGCCAGCAGTCCCAGGGGATCGGCGGGCAATGAGCAGTTCTTC. Translated: CASSPRGSAGNEQFF.

The chain uses TRBV24-1 and TRBJ1-1; perhaps TRBD1 as D (5 bases). Germline CDR1 is KGHDR and CDR2 is SFDVKD. Trimming stripped 3 bases from V and 7 bases from J, with 11 bases between. The CDR3 runs 13 residues. CDR3 protein: CATSDPGTGEAFF. The CDR3 nucleotides are TGTGCCACCAGTGATCCCGGGACTGGTGAAGCTTTCTTT.

The chain combines TRBV3-1 (or the pseudogene TRBV3-2) with TRBJ2-2, with D possibly being TRBD2 (7 bases). V lost 0 bases, J lost 8 bases, and 13 bases lay in between. CDR3 size: 15 residues. From germline, CDR1 is LGHDT and CDR2 YNNKEL (reference sequence). The CDR3 loop reads CASSQEGGALGELFF. CDR3 nucleotide sequence: TGTGCCAGCAGCCAAGAGGGGGGGGCTCTTGGGGAGCTGTTTTTT.

The V gene is TRBV27, the J gene TRBJ2-5, with 11 bases that match TRBD2. Germline CDR1 is MNHEY and CDR2 is SMNVEV (reference sequence). V shed 5 bases and J 7 bases; nucleotides not matched to a gene: 12. This CDR3 is 16 amino acids long. For the CDR3, the DNA is TGTGCCAGCAGTCCAATAGCGGGGGGGCCTGGTGTGACCCAGTACTTC. Translated, it gives CASSPIAGGPGVTQYF.

Turning to this clone: One end of the junction is discordant with germline, which a read error may explain. The CDR3 DNA follows: TGTGCCAGCAGCCCGCCCACATACCGGGACAGTAAAATCTTC. Protein product: CASSPPTYRDSKIF. The V gene is TRBV7-9, the J gene TRBJ2-7, with 7 bases fitting TRBD1. The V gene's germline CDR1 is SEHNR and CDR2 FQNEAQ (reference sequence). The CDR3 covers 14 residues.

The CDR3 sequence: CASSPPSGARETQYF. The CDR3 DNA follows: TGTGCCAGCAGCCCTCCCAGTGGGGCGCGGGAGACCCAGTACTTC. The chain couples TRBV7-6 to TRBJ2-5; TRBD1 is a possible D gene (5 bases). The germline CDR1 and CDR2 sequences are SGHVS and FNYEAQ. Trimming removed 5 bases at V and 5 bases at J, with 18 bases between. This CDR3 has 15 amino acids.

This chain connects TRBV28 to TRBJ2-4; TRBD2 aligns across 12 bases. The J segment lost 0 bases and the V segment lost 5 bases, leaving 14 bases of the junction unmatched. CDR1 is MDHEN, CDR2 SYDVKM, per germline. This CDR3 comprises 20 residues. CDR3 sequence: CASSLPRTSGDPIAKNIQYF. The CDR3 region has the DNA TGTGCCAGCAGTCTCCCCAGGACTAGCGGGGATCCTATAGCCAAAAACATTCAGTACTTC.

V gene TRBV21-1 combines with J gene TRBJ1-5; the DNA was not used to check the table's D call, TRBD1. TRBV21-1 is a recognized pseudogene. This CDR3 contains 18 residues. CDR3 amino acids: CASSTGQGDYYSNQPQHF. The CDR3 DNA reads TGTGCCAGCAGCACAGGACAGGGGGATTACTATAGCAATCAGCCCCAGCATTTT.

This chain connects TRBV5-1 to TRBJ1-4; D remains ambiguous. Germline V gene lookup returns CDR1 SGHRS and CDR2 YFSETQ. The V end lost 3 bases, the J end lost 3 bases, and 12 bases lay between the germline ends. The CDR3 runs 15 residues. In DNA form, the CDR3 reads TGCGCCAGCAGCTACCGAGGGTTCCCTAATGAAAAACTGTTTTTT. Protein sequence: CASSYRGFPNEKLFF.